This entry concerns a single T cell receptor (beta chain). Its target is not known. CDR3 length: 14 amino acids. Germline-derived CDR1 and CDR2 are LGHNA and YNFKEQ. The trim removed 4 bases at V and 4 bases at J, leaving 4 bases unmatched. These data originate in a study of quantifying T cell responses using KT2 cells. Study-wide background: cDNA was made from DNase-treated RNA using alpha and beta constant primers.

Unfractionated PBMC were spiked with known numbers of KT2 clone cells. The cDNA 3' end received a ligated oligonucleotide with a UMI. The first PCR ran 3 to 5 cycles with an equimolar RC1.1 and RC1.2 beta primer mix. Separate processing of TCR alpha and beta chains began at the second PCR. TCRdb processed the UMI-ligation and nested PCR reads anew with MiXCR; each CDR3 protein has one entry. The sample holds some 50,000 distinct CDR3 sequences, 11% seen once. Study observations and caveats: Detection of KT2 sequences held at the lowest tested level, about one cell per 100,000 PBMC. Very high KT2 spike-in numbers caused saturation in KT2 sequence detection.

The chain uses TRBV4-2 and TRBJ1-5; 7 bases map to TRBD1. This clonotype was obtained from a human donor. Sequenced material: PBMCs spiked with cells of the T cell clone KT2. CDR3 region: CASSLTTGNQPQHF. In DNA, the CDR3 is TGTGCCAGCAGCCTTACGACAGGGAATCAGCCCCAGCATTTT.